This T cell receptor (beta chain) was profiled in a study of OX40 agonist ivuxolimab in advanced cancers. Study as a whole: A mean age of about 59 years, range 23 to 79, was recorded, and under 85% were male. Study-wide points: CD8+ T cells showed, on average, more clonal expansion than CD4+ cells.

CDR1 is MNHNS and CDR2 is SASEGT in the germline V gene. The CDR3 runs to 13 residues. V was pared by 6 bases and J by 5 bases, with 12 bases between. For this clone: The target antigen is unknown.

Generated by immunoSEQ multiplex PCR, the TCRdb table keeps only in-frame clones and is missing some. The data show more than 45,000 clones, approximately 86% seen once. The chain combines TRBV6-1 with TRBJ2-3; TRBD1 might be the D (5 bases). Sequenced here: CD4+ or CD8+ T cells sorted from blood, sampled in a trial of the OX40 agonist ivuxolimab. The source of this sequence is an adult with an advanced solid tumor such as melanoma, head and neck, liver or kidney cancer. CDR3 DNA: TGTGCCAGCAGAAGGGGTACGGGAGATACGCAGTATTTT. It specifies CASRRGTGDTQYF.